This TCR beta chain derives from a study of blood T cell repertoires in COVID-19. Some clones are missing from TCRdb's copy, which holds only in-frame ones; the method was immunoSEQ multiplex PCR. Of approximately 230,000 clones listed, approximately 91% were seen once; the top ten hold 2.1%. A word on this clone: An end of the junction does not agree with germline; a read error may underlie this.

The CDR3 has 13 amino acids. The germline V gene encodes CDR1 GTSNPN and CDR2 SVGIG (reference sequence). This chain joins TRBV30 and TRBJ2-7, with D perhaps TRBD1 (6 bases). The origin of this receptor is a woman in her thirties or forties who had recovered from COVID-19. The sequenced material came from peripheral blood. The CDR3 region is CAWSVQAGEPRNF. CDR3 coding DNA: TGTGCCTGGAGTGTACAGGCAGGGGAGCCCAGGAACTTC.